The sequence of this T cell receptor beta chain was determined in a study of T cells in Graves' hyperthyroidism and ophthalmopathy. This clonotype was detected many times. V was clipped by 4 bases and J by 2 bases, with 15 bases between them. Germline lookup yields CDR1 GTSNPN and CDR2 SVGIG (reference sequence). The CDR3 sequence is 14 residues long. Regions amplified from RNA transcripts were the TCR beta CDR3 regions. First-round RT-PCR with HTBI primers amplified the TCR CDR3 region. Via MiXCR, TCRdb re-called the multiplex PCR reads, giving one row per CDR3 protein. The data contain about 640,000 distinct CDR3 sequences, less than 25% of them singletons.

Source material: blood. This sequence originates from a young man with Graves' ophthalmopathy. V gene TRBV30 combines with J gene TRBJ2-7; no definite D call. CDR3 amino acids: CAWTLFQTPYEQYF. CDR3 bases: TGTGCCTGGACCCTATTCCAGACCCCCTACGAGCAGTACTTC. The entire variable domain, with the rest obtained from reference TRBV30 and TRBJ2-7, is as follows: SQTIHQWPATLVQPVGSPLSLECTVEGTSNPNLYWYRQAAGRGLQLLFYSVGIGQISSEVPQNLSASRPQDRQFILSSKKLLLSDSGFYLCAWTLFQTPYEQYFGPGTRLTVT.